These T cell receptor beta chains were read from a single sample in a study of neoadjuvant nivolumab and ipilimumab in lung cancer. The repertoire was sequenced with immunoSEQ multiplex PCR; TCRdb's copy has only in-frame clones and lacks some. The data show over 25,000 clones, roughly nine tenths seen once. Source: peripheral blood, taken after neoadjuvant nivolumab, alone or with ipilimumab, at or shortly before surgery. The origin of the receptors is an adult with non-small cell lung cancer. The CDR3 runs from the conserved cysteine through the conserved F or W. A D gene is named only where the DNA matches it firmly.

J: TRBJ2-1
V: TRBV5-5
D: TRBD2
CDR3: CASSLAPSGSFGEQFF
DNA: TGTGCCAGCAGCTTGGCTCCTAGCGGGAGCTTCGGTGAGCAGTTCTTC

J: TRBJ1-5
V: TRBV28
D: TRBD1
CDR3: CASSLGKTGGTYQPQHF
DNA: TGTGCCAGCAGTTTGGGCAAGACAGGGGGTACTTATCAGCCCCAGCATTTT

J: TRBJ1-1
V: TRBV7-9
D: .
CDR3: CASSFRDTEAFF
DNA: TGTGCCAGCAGCTTCCGGGACACTGAAGCTTTCTTT

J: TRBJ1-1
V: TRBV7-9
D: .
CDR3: CASTLGTGLSAFF
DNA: TGTGCCAGCACCCTGGGAACAGGACTTTCGGCTTTCTTT

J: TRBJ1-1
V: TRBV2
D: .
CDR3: CASSVGRRNTEAFF
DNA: TGTGCCAGCAGTGTCGGGCGGAGGAACACTGAAGCTTTCTTT

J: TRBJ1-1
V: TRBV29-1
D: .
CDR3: CSAGLGVGLSEAFF
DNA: TGCAGCGCTGGACTGGGGGTTGGTTTGTCTGAAGCTTTCTTT

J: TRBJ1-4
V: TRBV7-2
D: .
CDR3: CASSPSAAFNEKLFF
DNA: TGTGCCAGCAGCCCCTCGGCAGCCTTTAATGAAAAACTGTTTTTT

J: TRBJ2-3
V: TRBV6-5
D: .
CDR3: CASYRDITDTQYF
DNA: TGTGCCAGCTACCGGGACATCACAGATACGCAGTATTTT

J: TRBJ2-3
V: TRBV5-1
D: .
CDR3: CASSLGGSTDTQYF
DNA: TGCGCCAGCAGCTTGGGTGGTAGCACAGATACGCAGTATTTT

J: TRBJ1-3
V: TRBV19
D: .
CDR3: CASSLAWPAGNTIYF
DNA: TGTGCCAGTAGTTTGGCTTGGCCGGCTGGAAACACCATATATTTT

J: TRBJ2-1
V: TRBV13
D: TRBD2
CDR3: CASSYRTSGPSREFF
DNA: TGTGCCAGCAGCTACCGGACTAGCGGGCCCTCGAGGGAGTTCTTC

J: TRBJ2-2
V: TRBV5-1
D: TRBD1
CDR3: CASSRDRGNAGELFF
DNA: TGCGCCAGCAGCCGGGACAGGGGGAACGCCGGGGAGCTGTTTTTT

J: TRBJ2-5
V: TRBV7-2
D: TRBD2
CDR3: CASSLGLAARETQYF
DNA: TGTGCCAGCAGCTTGGGACTAGCTGCTAGGGAGACCCAGTACTTC

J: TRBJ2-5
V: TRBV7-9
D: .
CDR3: CASSLAGSETQYF
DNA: TGTGCCAGCAGCTTAGCTGGGTCAGAGACCCAGTACTTC

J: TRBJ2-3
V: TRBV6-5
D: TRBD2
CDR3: CASSYGLAGDTQYF
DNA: TGTGCCAGCAGTTACGGGTTAGCGGGAGATACGCAGTATTTT

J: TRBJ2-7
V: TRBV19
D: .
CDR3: CASSIRRESEQYF
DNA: TGTGCCAGTAGTATCCGGCGGGAAAGCGAGCAGTACTTC